This T cell receptor (beta chain) came from a study of blood T cells in healthy people across ages. The authors ran a second PCR of roughly 6 to 12 cycles using a sample-barcoded 5' primer and a J-beta primer mix. TCRdb re-analysed the 5' RACE reads in MiXCR, keeping a single row per CDR3 protein. The sample yields some 850,000 distinct CDR3 sequences, approximately 24% seen once. This clonotype came up a few times. Compared with germline, one end of the junction differs, possibly owing to a read error. This CDR3 is built from 17 residues. The germline V gene encodes CDR1 MDHEN and CDR2 SYDVKM. In addition, the sample was reused for a study of T cells of mothers and their children.

The chain has TRBV28 and TRBJ1-5, with D perhaps matching TRBD1 (5 bases). The clonotype originates from a boy aged 10-17 years in good health. Sequenced: blood. The CDR3 coding sequence is TGTGCCGGCAGTTCCTGGACATTACAAATACTCAATCAGCCCCAGCATTTT. Translated: CAGSSWTLQILNQPQHF.